The table lists the clone carrying this T cell receptor (beta chain) with many counts. Its specificity is not known. These data come from a study of T cells after posttransplantation cyclophosphamide. Study-level points and caveats: After PTCy, TRB diversity resembled that of CNI/methotrexate controls. Later blood repertoires were often dominated by clones from the donor CD8+ memory compartment. Tissue-infiltrating T cells from skin or gut overlapped little with blood T cells.

This CDR3 has 17 residues. Germline CDR1 and CDR2: SEHNR and FQNEAQ (reference sequence). J lost 1 base, V lost 3 bases, and 8 bases had no gene match. The assay was immunoSEQ multiplex PCR, and TCRdb's table has in-frame clones only and misses some. The sample includes about 30,000 clones, none of them occurring once. The sequenced material came from PBMCs. The receptor was isolated from a woman aged 55-69 years in good health, CMV-negative, and a related stem cell transplant donor. The chain employs TRBV7-9 and TRBJ2-4; 8 nucleotides match TRBD1. CDR3 in amino acids: CASSLSQGVVAKNIQYF. The CDR3 nucleotides read TGTGCCAGCAGCTTGTCACAGGGGGTGGTGGCCAAAAACATTCAGTACTTC.